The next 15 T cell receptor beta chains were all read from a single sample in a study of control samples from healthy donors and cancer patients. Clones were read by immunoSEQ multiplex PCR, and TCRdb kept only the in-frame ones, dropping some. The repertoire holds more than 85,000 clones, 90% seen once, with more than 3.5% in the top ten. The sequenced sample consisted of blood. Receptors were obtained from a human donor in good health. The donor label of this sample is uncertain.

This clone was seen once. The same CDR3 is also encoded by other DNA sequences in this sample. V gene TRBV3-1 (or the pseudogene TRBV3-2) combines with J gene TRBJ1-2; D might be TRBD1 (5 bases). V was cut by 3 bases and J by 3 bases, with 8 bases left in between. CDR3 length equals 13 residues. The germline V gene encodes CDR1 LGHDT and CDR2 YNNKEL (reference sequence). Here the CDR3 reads CASSQVTDYGYTF. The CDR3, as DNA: TGTGCCAGCAGCCAGGTGACAGACTATGGCTACACCTTC.

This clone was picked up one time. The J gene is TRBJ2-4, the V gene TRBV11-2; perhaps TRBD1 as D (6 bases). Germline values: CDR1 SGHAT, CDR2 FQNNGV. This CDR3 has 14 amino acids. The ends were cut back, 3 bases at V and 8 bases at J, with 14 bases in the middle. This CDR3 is CASSLTGSRDIQYF. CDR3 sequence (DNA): TGTGCCAGCAGCTTGACAGGTTCTAGAGACATTCAGTACTTC.

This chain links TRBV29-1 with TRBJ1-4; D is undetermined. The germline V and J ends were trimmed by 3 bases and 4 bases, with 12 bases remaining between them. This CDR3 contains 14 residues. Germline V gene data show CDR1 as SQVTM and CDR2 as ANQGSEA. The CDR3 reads CSVEGGRNNEKLFF. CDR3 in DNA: TGCAGCGTTGAGGGAGGACGGAATAATGAAAAACTGTTTTTT. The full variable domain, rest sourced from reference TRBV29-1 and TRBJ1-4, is SAVISQKPSRDICQRGTSLTIQCQVDSQVTMMFWYRQQPGQSLTLIATANQGSEATYESGFVIDKFPISRPNLTFSTLTVSNMSPEDSSIYLCSVEGGRNNEKLFFGSGTQLSVL.

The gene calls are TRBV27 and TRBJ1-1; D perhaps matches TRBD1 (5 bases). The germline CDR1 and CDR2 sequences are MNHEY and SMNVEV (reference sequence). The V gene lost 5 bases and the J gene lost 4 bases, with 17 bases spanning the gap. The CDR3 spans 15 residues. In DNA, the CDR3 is TGTGCCAGCAGTAAGGGGCAGGCGGCGATCACTGAAGCTTTCTTT. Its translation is CASSKGQAAITEAFF.

In DNA form, the CDR3 reads TGTGCCAGTAAAGACAGGGGATCTGGAAACACCATATATTTT. Protein: CASKDRGSGNTIYF. The V call is TRBV19, the J call TRBJ1-3; 8 bases fit TRBD1. V lost 7 bases and J lost 1; bases outside the gene matches: 3. CDR1 and CDR2 (germline): LNHDA, SQIVND (reference sequence). The CDR3 extends over 14 amino acids. The full variable domain, completed using reference TRBV19 and TRBJ1-3, is DGGITQSPKYLFRKEGQNVTLSCEQNLNHDAMYWYRQDPGQGLRLIYYSQIVNDFQKGDIAEGYSVSREKKESFPLTVTSAQKNPTAFYLCASKDRGSGNTIYFGEGSWLTVV.

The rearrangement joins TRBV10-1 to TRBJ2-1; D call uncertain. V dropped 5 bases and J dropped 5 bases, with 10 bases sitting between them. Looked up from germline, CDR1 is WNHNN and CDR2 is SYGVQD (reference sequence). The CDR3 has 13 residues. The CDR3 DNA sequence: TGCGCCAGCAGTTGGGCCAGAAACAATGAGCAGTTCTTC. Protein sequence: CASSWARNNEQFF.

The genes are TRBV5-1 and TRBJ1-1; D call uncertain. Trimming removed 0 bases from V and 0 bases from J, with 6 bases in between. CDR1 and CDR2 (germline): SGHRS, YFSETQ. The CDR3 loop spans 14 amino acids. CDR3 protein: CASSLDGMNTEAFF. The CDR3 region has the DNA TGCGCCAGCAGCTTGGACGGGATGAACACTGAAGCTTTCTTT.

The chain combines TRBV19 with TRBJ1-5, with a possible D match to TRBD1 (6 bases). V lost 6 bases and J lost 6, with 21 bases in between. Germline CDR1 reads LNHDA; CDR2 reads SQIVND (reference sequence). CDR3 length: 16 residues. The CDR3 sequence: CASSREFQGSRQPQHF. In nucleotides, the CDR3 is TGTGCCAGTAGCCGCGAATTTCAGGGGTCGCGTCAGCCCCAGCATTTT.

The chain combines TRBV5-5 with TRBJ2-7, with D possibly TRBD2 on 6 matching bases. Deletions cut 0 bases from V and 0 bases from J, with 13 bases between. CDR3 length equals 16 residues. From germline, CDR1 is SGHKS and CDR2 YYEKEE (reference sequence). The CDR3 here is CASSLVRFGGSYEQYF. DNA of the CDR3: TGTGCCAGCAGCTTGGTGCGGTTCGGGGGCTCCTACGAGCAGTACTTC.

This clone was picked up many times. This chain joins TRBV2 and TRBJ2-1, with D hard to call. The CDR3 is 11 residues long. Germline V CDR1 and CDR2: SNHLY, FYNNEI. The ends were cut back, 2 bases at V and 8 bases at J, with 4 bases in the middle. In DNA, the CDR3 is TGTGCCAGCAGTGAATTGGATGAGCAGTTCTTC. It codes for CASSELDEQFF.

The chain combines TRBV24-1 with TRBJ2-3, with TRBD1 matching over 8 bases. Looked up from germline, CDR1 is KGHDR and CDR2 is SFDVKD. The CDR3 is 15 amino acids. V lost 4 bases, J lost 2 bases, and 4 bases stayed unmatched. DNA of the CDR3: TGTGCCACCAGTGACGGGACAGGACACACAGATACGCAGTATTTT. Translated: CATSDGTGHTDTQYF.

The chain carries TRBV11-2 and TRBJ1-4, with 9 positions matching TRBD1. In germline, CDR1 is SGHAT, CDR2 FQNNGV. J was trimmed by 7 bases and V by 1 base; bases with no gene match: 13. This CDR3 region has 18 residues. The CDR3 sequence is CASSLGRSWGQGIEKLFF. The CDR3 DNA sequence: TGTGCCAGCAGCTTAGGCCGCTCTTGGGGACAGGGTATTGAAAAACTGTTTTTT.

The DNA of the CDR3 is TGTGCCAGCAGCCCCGGGACAGTAACTCGAGCGGGGGAGCTGTTTTTT. The encoded protein is CASSPGTVTRAGELFF. The rearrangement uses TRBV7-7 and TRBJ2-2, with TRBD1 matching over 7 bases. This CDR3 is built from 16 residues. V was clipped by 5 bases and J by 8 bases; unmatched bases: 14. Germline-derived CDR1 and CDR2 are SSHAT and FNYEAQ (reference sequence).

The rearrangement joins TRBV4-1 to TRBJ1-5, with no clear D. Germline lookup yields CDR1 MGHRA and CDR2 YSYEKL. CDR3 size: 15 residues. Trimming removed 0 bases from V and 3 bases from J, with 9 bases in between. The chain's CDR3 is CASSQDGQFNQPQHF. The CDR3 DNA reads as TGCGCCAGCAGCCAAGATGGGCAGTTCAATCAGCCCCAGCATTTT.

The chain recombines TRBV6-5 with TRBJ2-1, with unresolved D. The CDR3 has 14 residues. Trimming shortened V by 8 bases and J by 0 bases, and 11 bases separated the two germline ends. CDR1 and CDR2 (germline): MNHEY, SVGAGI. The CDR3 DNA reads TGTGCCAGCCTTCTCACCAGCTCCTACAATGAGCAGTTCTTC. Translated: CASLLTSSYNEQFF.